This T cell receptor (beta chain) was documented in a study of blood T cell repertoires in COVID-19. Across the whole study: Some COVID-19 samples were acute and others convalescent; all came from the United States, Italy and Spain. T cells, B-cell-depleted T cells, or PBMCs provided the cDNA or gDNA that served as material.

Using immunoSEQ multiplex PCR, the repertoire was profiled, and TCRdb retains in-frame clones only, with some absent. The sample has about 200,000 clones; roughly 90% are singletons. The CDR3 covers 13 residues. Germline V gene data show CDR1 as WSHSY and CDR2 as SAAADI. The ends were cut back, 0 bases at V and 8 bases at J, with 10 bases in the middle. The V call is TRBV10-2, the J call TRBJ1-2; tentative D call: TRBD1 (5 bases). The sequenced sample was peripheral blood. This TCR was sampled from a man aged 18 to 35 with active or convalescent COVID-19. The CDR3: CASSESQGRGYTF. The DNA for the CDR3 is TGCGCCAGCAGTGAGTCCCAGGGTAGAGGCTACACCTTC.